Following are 19 T cell receptor beta chains from one sample sequenced in a study of blood T cell repertoires in COVID-19. Method: immunoSEQ multiplex PCR; TCRdb's copy keeps in-frame clones and lacks some. The table includes about 250,000 clones, about four fifths detected once. The sequenced sample consisted of peripheral blood. The receptors originated from a man at least 80 years old with acute or convalescent COVID-19.

The CDR3 DNA reads as TGTGCCAGCAGTAGTGGTCGTACTGAAGCTTTCTTT. Translated, it gives CASSSGRTEAFF. The chain employs TRBV7-6 and TRBJ1-1; unclear D gene. CDR3 length equals 12 residues. The germline gives CDR1 SGHVS, CDR2 FNYEAQ. With 6 bases removed from V and 5 bases from J, the gap between germline ends came to 10 bases.

This clone has just a few counts. The J gene is TRBJ1-2, the V gene TRBV4-1; 9 nucleotides agree with TRBD1. V gave up 2 bases and J gave up 8 bases; unmatched junction bases: 12. Germline V gives CDR1 MGHRA, CDR2 YSYEKL. CDR3 size: 16 residues. CDR3: CASSQHEPQGAQGYTF. CDR3 nucleotides: TGCGCCAGCAGCCAACACGAACCACAGGGGGCACAGGGCTACACCTTC.

The V and J genes are TRBV30 and TRBJ1-5; D is uncertain. The CDR3 consists of 13 residues. V lost 3 bases and J lost 7, with 13 bases in between. CDR1 and CDR2 (germline): GTSNPN, SVGIG (reference sequence). The CDR3 protein is CAWSLALGQPQHF. Written as DNA, the CDR3 is TGTGCCTGGAGCCTCGCCCTGGGCCAGCCCCAGCATTTT.

The chain carries TRBV11-2 and TRBJ2-3, with 9 bases matching TRBD2. CDR3 length: 14 amino acids. J was trimmed by 6 bases and V by 2 bases; bases with no gene match: 3. Germline CDR1 SGHAT, CDR2 FQNNGV. CDR3 DNA sequence: TGTGCCAGCAGCTTACTAGCGGGGAGGGATACGCAGTATTTT. This gives the protein CASSLLAGRDTQYF.

The genes are TRBV7-9 and TRBJ1-1, with 8 bases lining up with TRBD1. The CDR3 runs to 13 residues. Germline loops: CDR1 SEHNR, CDR2 FQNEAQ (reference sequence). J was trimmed by 4 bases and V by 5 bases; bases with no gene match: 3. This chain's CDR3 is CASSGTGGTEAFF. Here the CDR3 DNA reads TGTGCCAGCAGCGGCACAGGGGGCACTGAAGCTTTCTTT.

This chain joins TRBV7-9 and TRBJ1-1; D uncertain. CDR3 length: 15 residues. The V gene lost 2 bases and the J gene lost 1 base, with 11 bases spanning the gap. Germline values: CDR1 SEHNR, CDR2 FQNEAQ (reference sequence). CDR3 loop: CASSLSSRGNTEAFF. The CDR3 nucleotides are TGTGCCAGCAGCTTAAGTTCTCGGGGGAACACTGAAGCTTTCTTT.

V gene TRBV5-6 combines with J gene TRBJ2-5, with D unresolved. Germline V gene data show CDR1 as SGHDT and CDR2 as YYEEEE. The CDR3 contains 13 residues. With 0 bases removed from V and 4 bases from J, the gap between germline ends came to 7 bases. CDR3 residues: CASSLGTRETQYF. The CDR3 DNA reads TGTGCCAGCAGCTTGGGTACGAGAGAGACCCAGTACTTC.

V gene TRBV6-5 combines with J gene TRBJ1-3; D gene unclear. The V end lost 0 bases, the J end lost 1 base, and 10 bases lay between the germline ends. The CDR3 totals 16 residues. The germline gives CDR1 MNHEY, CDR2 SVGAGI. The CDR3 nucleotides are TGTGCCAGCAGTTACTCTCAACTGAGTTCTGGAAACACCATATATTTT. Protein product: CASSYSQLSSGNTIYF.

This CDR3 reads CASSSGESNTEAFF. The CDR3 nucleotides are TGCGCCAGCAGCTCGGGGGAATCGAACACTGAAGCTTTCTTT. The chain is built from TRBV5-1 and TRBJ1-1; D possibly corresponds to TRBD1 (5 bases). The V end lost 3 bases, the J end lost 1 base, and 10 bases lay between the germline ends. The CDR3 is made up of 14 amino acids. The germline V gene encodes CDR1 SGHRS and CDR2 YFSETQ.

The gene calls are TRBV27 and TRBJ2-3; D call uncertain. V lost 2 bases and J lost 5, with 17 bases in between. The CDR3 runs 16 residues. Germline V CDR1 and CDR2: MNHEY, SMNVEV (reference sequence). CDR3 nucleotides: TGTGCCAGCAGTTTAGGGTGGAGTTCGGCGGTAGATACGCAGTATTTT. Translation gives CASSLGWSSAVDTQYF.

This clone occurred many times. The chain joins TRBV6-5 to TRBJ1-2, with D perhaps TRBD1 (5 bases). This CDR3 region has 13 residues. Germline CDR1 is MNHEY and CDR2 is SVGAGI. Trimming pared 0 bases from V and 4 bases from J, leaving 6 bases between. Here the CDR3 DNA reads TGTGCCAGCAGTTACTCCAGGGTCTATGGCTACACCTTC. Its translation is CASSYSRVYGYTF.

This chain links TRBV4-2 with TRBJ1-2; TRBD1 agrees at 8 bases. The J segment lost 3 bases and the V segment lost 1 base, leaving 10 bases of the junction unmatched. This CDR3 spans 17 amino acids. Germline values: CDR1 LGHNA, CDR2 YNFKEQ. The CDR3 DNA reads as TGTGCCAGCAGCCAAGGATTGGGGACAGGTGATTACTATGGCTACACCTTC. Its protein product is CASSQGLGTGDYYGYTF.

This chain links TRBV5-1 with TRBJ2-6, with 12 bases lining up with TRBD1. V was clipped by 4 bases and J by 0 bases; unmatched bases: 11. Germline V lookup: CDR1 SGHRS, CDR2 YFSETQ. This CDR3 contains 20 residues. CDR3 amino acids: CASSPGQGAPIGSGANVLTF. The CDR3 DNA sequence: TGCGCCAGCAGCCCGGGACAGGGGGCCCCCATCGGCTCTGGGGCCAACGTCCTGACTTTC.

V and J are TRBV19 and TRBJ2-4; maybe TRBD2 (5 bases). V shed 1 base and J shed 2 bases, with 9 bases lying between them. Germline V gives CDR1 LNHDA, CDR2 SQIVND (reference sequence). This CDR3 has 15 residues. The chain's CDR3 is CASSIVGGPKNIQYF. In DNA, the CDR3 is TGTGCCAGTAGTATAGTTGGAGGACCCAAAAACATTCAGTACTTC.

This sequence joins TRBV24-1 and TRBJ2-5; possible D gene TRBD1, 6 bases. V lost 7 bases and J lost 1, with 12 bases in between. Germline-derived CDR1 and CDR2 are KGHDR and SFDVKD. The CDR3 covers 14 residues. The CDR3, as DNA: TGTGCCACCAGCTCAACAGGGTCCCAAGAGACCCAGTACTTC. Protein: CATSSTGSQETQYF.

The V and J genes are TRBV19 and TRBJ1-1; 7 bases fit TRBD1. CDR3 length: 14 residues. The V gene's germline CDR1 is LNHDA and CDR2 SQIVND (reference sequence). V shed 6 bases, J shed 4 bases, and the junction held 8 bases outside the gene matches. The chain's CDR3 is CASSSTGIGTEAFF. CDR3 DNA: TGTGCCAGTAGCTCGACAGGGATCGGCACTGAAGCTTTCTTT.

The chain employs TRBV12-5 and TRBJ2-1, with TRBD1 matching over 7 bases. The trim removed 6 bases at V and 2 bases at J, leaving 7 bases unmatched. The CDR3 loop spans 15 amino acids. Germline CDR1 is LGHNT and CDR2 is FRNRAP. The CDR3 is CASGSGGLTYNEQFF. CDR3 in DNA: TGTGCTAGTGGGTCAGGGGGTCTGACCTACAATGAGCAGTTCTTC.

The CDR3 DNA reads as TGTGCCAGCACCCCAGGGGGGTATGGCTACACCTTC. This gives the protein CASTPGGYGYTF. This rearrangement joins TRBV6-1 to TRBJ1-2; 7 nucleotides agree with TRBD1. CDR1 is MNHNS, CDR2 SASEGT, per germline. V dropped 7 bases and J dropped 5; count of bases not matched to a gene: 4. The length of the CDR3 is 12 residues.

This clone was found once. The rearrangement links TRBV12-3 or TRBV12-4 to TRBJ1-5, with D possibly matching TRBD1 (6 bases). V lost 11 bases and J lost 0, with 11 bases in between. The CDR3 covers 13 residues. This chain's CDR3 is CAGGGLSNQPQHF. CDR3 nucleotide sequence: TGTGCCGGGGGGGGCCTTAGCAATCAGCCCCAGCATTTT.